A selection of T cell receptor beta chains follows, all from one sample in a study of control samples from healthy donors and cancer patients. The table came from immunoSEQ multiplex PCR; TCRdb's copy has only in-frame clones and leaves some out. The repertoire includes more than 15,000 clones, approximately 90% of them detected once, and around 10% sits in the top ten. The sequenced sample consisted of PBMCs. The receptors derive from an older woman with head and neck cancer. Each CDR3 is given with its conserved first and last residue. D genes are given only for firm matches. Size is omitted from some rows. Given values are once, few, many or a class for expanded clones.

CDR3aa | CDR3nt | j_gene | d_gene | v_gene | abundance
CASSESRGGWETQYF | TGTGCCAGCAGTGAATCTCGGGGAGGATGGGAGACCCAGTACTTC | TRBJ2-5 | - | TRBV25-1 | -
CASSEGARSPLHF | TGTGCCAGCAGTGAAGGTGCTAGGTCACCCCTCCACTTT | TRBJ1-6 | - | TRBV2 | -
CASSQGQGDQPQHF | TGTGCCAGCAGCCAGGGCCAGGGAGATCAGCCCCAGCATTTT | TRBJ1-5 | - | TRBV7-9 | -
CASSPVEGLRGYGYTF | TGTGCCAGCAGCCCAGTCGAGGGGTTAAGGGGCTATGGCTACACCTTC | TRBJ1-2 | - | TRBV7-9 | large
CASSTGQSYEQYF | TGTGCCAGTAGTACGGGACAGTCCTACGAGCAGTACTTC | TRBJ2-7 | TRBD1 | TRBV19 | -
CASSLGTGARDRSPQHF | TGTGCCAGCAGCCTCGGGACAGGGGCCCGCGACAGATCGCCCCAGCATTTT | TRBJ1-5 | TRBD1 | TRBV7-8 | few
CASSPRDVYEQYF | TGTGCCAGCTCACCCAGGGATGTCTACGAGCAGTACTTC | TRBJ2-7 | - | TRBV18 | -
CASSPSGRRDNEQFF | TGTGCCAGCAGTCCTAGCGGGAGAAGGGACAATGAGCAGTTCTTC | TRBJ2-1 | TRBD2 | TRBV5-4 | -
CASSFDTGELFF | TGTGCCAGCAGCTTCGACACCGGGGAGCTGTTTTTT | TRBJ2-2 | - | TRBV7-3 | once
CASSFLRTGSTDTQYF | TGTGCCAGCAGTTTCCTCCGAACAGGGAGCACAGATACGCAGTATTTT | TRBJ2-3 | - | TRBV28 | -
CASSPRDLGELFF | TGTGCCAGCAGCCCCCGAGACCTCGGGGAGCTGTTTTTT | TRBJ2-2 | - | TRBV9 | -
CASSLGLDVRYYGYTF | TGTGCCAGCAGCTTGGGGCTGGACGTACGTTACTATGGCTACACCTTC | TRBJ1-2 | - | TRBV5-8 | -
CASSRQALNTEAFF | TGTGCCAGTAGCCGACAGGCCTTGAACACTGAAGCTTTCTTT | TRBJ1-1 | - | TRBV19 | -
CASSRSLRGHNEQFF | TGTGCCAGCAGTCGGAGCCTCAGGGGCCACAATGAGCAGTTCTTC | TRBJ2-1 | - | TRBV6-5 | -
CAGHVRGPSGNTIYF | TGTGCCGGACACGTTAGGGGCCCCTCTGGAAACACCATATATTTT | TRBJ1-3 | - | TRBV30 | -
CASIGTGNTEAFF | TGTGCCAGCATCGGCACAGGCAACACTGAAGCTTTCTTT | TRBJ1-1 | - | TRBV28 | -
CASSLGITGLNTEAFF | TGTGCCAGCAGCTTGGGGATTACAGGGTTGAACACTGAAGCTTTCTTT | TRBJ1-1 | - | TRBV7-6 | few
CSGRRGTYNEQFF | TGCAGCGGCCGGAGGGGTACCTACAATGAGCAGTTCTTC | TRBJ2-1 | - | TRBV29-1 | -
CATSDLNRGNEQFF | TGTGCCACCAGTGATTTAAACAGGGGCAATGAGCAGTTCTTC | TRBJ2-1 | TRBD1 | TRBV24-1 | -
CASKEGARYEQYF | TGTGCCAGCAAAGAGGGGGCCCGCTACGAGCAGTACTTC | TRBJ2-7 | TRBD1 | TRBV28 | -
CASSVGSSYNEQFF | TGTGCCAGCAGCGTAGGGAGCTCCTACAATGAGCAGTTCTTC | TRBJ2-1 | - | TRBV9 | -
CATSEAGERDEQYF | TGTGCCACCAGTGAGGCGGGAGAAAGGGACGAGCAGTACTTC | TRBJ2-7 | TRBD2 | TRBV24-1 | -
CASSLGSPLYGYTF | TGTGCCAGCAGCTTAGGCAGTCCCCTCTATGGCTACACCTTC | TRBJ1-2 | - | TRBV7-2 | -
CASSLLRTLFSGANVLTF | TGTGCCAGCAGCCTCCTTCGGACTTTGTTCTCTGGGGCCAACGTCCTGACTTTC | TRBJ2-6 | - | TRBV28 | -
CASSQELAPNRETQYF | TGTGCCAGCAGCCAAGAACTAGCTCCGAACCGGGAGACCCAGTACTTC | TRBJ2-5 | - | TRBV3-1/TRBV3-2 | -
CAWTKTGGSGNTIYF | TGTGCCTGGACCAAGACAGGGGGCTCAGGAAACACCATATATTTT | TRBJ1-3 | TRBD1 | TRBV30 | -
CAWSKRSGQMNTEAFF | TGTGCCTGGAGTAAGCGATCGGGACAGATGAACACTGAAGCTTTCTTT | TRBJ1-1 | TRBD1 | TRBV30 | -
CASSLRSDGLNQPQHF | TGTGCCAGCAGTTTAAGATCCGACGGCCTAAATCAGCCCCAGCATTTT | TRBJ1-5 | - | TRBV27 | few
CASSSSGFPNQPQHF | TGTGCCAGCAGTTCCTCAGGGTTTCCAAATCAGCCCCAGCATTTT | TRBJ1-5 | - | TRBV2 | -
CASVVGLAGGPNNEQFF | TGTGCCAGCGTCGTAGGGTTAGCGGGAGGGCCGAATAATGAGCAGTTCTTC | TRBJ2-1 | TRBD2 | TRBV27 | -
CASKGVKLGENIQYF | TGTGCCAGTAAGGGGGTTAAACTTGGAGAAAACATTCAGTACTTC | TRBJ2-4 | - | TRBV19 | -
CASKRSTTNEKLFF | TGTGCCAGTAAACGGAGTACAACTAATGAAAAACTGTTTTTT | TRBJ1-4 | - | TRBV19 | -
CAWSVRGAQPQHF | TGTGCCTGGAGTGTACGGGGGGCTCAGCCCCAGCATTTT | TRBJ1-5 | - | TRBV30 | -
CASSPREGARNEQFF | TGTGCCAGCAGCCCCCGAGAGGGGGCCAGAAATGAGCAGTTCTTC | TRBJ2-1 | TRBD1 | TRBV13 | -
CASSLQDRGWDEQYF | TGTGCCAGCAGTTTACAGGACAGGGGGTGGGACGAGCAGTACTTC | TRBJ2-7 | TRBD1 | TRBV27 | -
CASSESRGHLWEQYF | TGTGCCAGCAGTGAATCACGCGGCCATTTGTGGGAGCAGTACTTC | TRBJ2-7 | - | TRBV6-1 | -
CASSDWNEQFF | TGTGCCAGCAGTGATTGGAATGAGCAGTTCTTC | TRBJ2-1 | - | TRBV25-1 | -
CSASGQGADYEQYF | TGCAGTGCTAGTGGTCAGGGGGCAGACTACGAGCAGTACTTC | TRBJ2-7 | TRBD1 | TRBV20-1 | -
CASSKEGGYEQYF | TGTGCCAGCTCAAAAGAGGGGGGGTACGAGCAGTACTTC | TRBJ2-7 | - | TRBV6-5 | -
CASSQPTTVKSYNEQFF | TGTGCCAGCAGTCAACCAACGACAGTGAAGTCCTACAATGAGCAGTTCTTC | TRBJ2-1 | - | TRBV6-2/TRBV6-3 | -
CASSLGGSGNTIYF | TGCGCCAGCAGCTTGGGGGGGTCTGGAAACACCATATATTTT | TRBJ1-3 | - | TRBV5-1 | -
CASSEGDRGRTEAFF | TGTGCCAGCAGTGAGGGGGACAGGGGGCGAACTGAAGCTTTCTTT | TRBJ1-1 | TRBD1 | TRBV2 | -
CASSLDSPDQPQHF | TGCGCCAGCAGCTTAGACAGTCCGGATCAGCCCCAGCATTTT | TRBJ1-5 | - | TRBV5-1 | -
CATSRDSPGSVGELFF | TGTGCCACCAGCAGAGATTCCCCCGGAAGCGTCGGGGAGCTGTTTTTT | TRBJ2-2 | - | TRBV15 | few
CASSPPRLAGVSRGNEQFF | TGTGCCAGCTCCCCCCCCCGACTAGCGGGAGTTAGCCGGGGCAATGAGCAGTTCTTC | TRBJ2-1 | TRBD2 | TRBV27 | -
CASAGTGTFPDTQYF | TGCGCCAGCGCCGGGACAGGGACCTTCCCAGATACGCAGTATTTT | TRBJ2-3 | TRBD1 | TRBV5-1 | -
CASSSPLGTLSLEQFF | TGTGCCAGCAGCTCCCCTTTGGGGACCCTATCCCTCGAGCAGTTCTTC | TRBJ2-1 | - | TRBV13 | -
CASSVGQGAVEQFF | TGTGCCAGCAGCGTCGGACAGGGGGCGGTTGAGCAGTTCTTC | TRBJ2-1 | TRBD1 | TRBV7-9 | -
CASSPTGLLYEQYF | TGTGCCAGCTCACCAACGGGACTCCTCTACGAGCAGTACTTC | TRBJ2-7 | - | TRBV18 | -
CASSQVGGYTEAFF | TGTGCCAGCAGCCAAGTCGGGGGGTACACTGAAGCTTTCTTT | TRBJ1-1 | - | TRBV3-1/TRBV3-2 | -
CASSHRIAGGPADEQFF | TGCGCCAGCAGCCACCGAATAGCGGGAGGGCCGGCGGATGAGCAGTTCTTC | TRBJ2-1 | TRBD2 | TRBV4-1 | -
CASSLGPGVASNEQFF | TGCGCCAGCAGCTTGGGCCCGGGGGTAGCCAGCAATGAGCAGTTCTTC | TRBJ2-1 | - | TRBV5-1 | -
CASSEDRGRPGELFF | TGTGCCAGCAGTGAAGACAGGGGGCGCCCCGGGGAGCTGTTTTTT | TRBJ2-2 | TRBD1 | TRBV2 | -
CASSLQGNTEAFF | TGTGCCAGCAGTTTACAGGGGAACACTGAAGCTTTCTTT | TRBJ1-1 | - | TRBV27 | -
CASNTGGGYGYTF | TGTGCCAGTAATACAGGGGGCGGCTATGGCTACACCTTC | TRBJ1-2 | TRBD1 | TRBV19 | once